Following are 13 T cell receptor beta chains from one sample sequenced in a study of human T cells and chemical hapten exposure. Sample time point: pre-sensitization, week 0. Treatment in this sample: therapeutic diphenylcyclopropenone sensitization with weekly scalp DPC. MiXCR, applied by TCRdb to the RACE reads, yields one record per CDR3 protein. The sample has about 350,000 distinct CDR3 sequences, approximately 5% seen once. The starting material was whole blood, obtained in connection with sensitization to the hapten diphenylcyclopropenone (DPC). The receptors originated from a woman under 30 with alopecia areata. Some clones in this sample may be carry-over from other donors' samples.

J is TRBJ1-3 and V is TRBV9; 10 bases match TRBD1. There are 16 residues in the CDR3. Germline V lookup: CDR1 SGDLS, CDR2 YYNGEE. The trim removed 4 bases at V and 4 bases at J, leaving 8 bases unmatched. The CDR3 sequence is CASSSRTGGFGNTIYF. The CDR3 nucleotides read TGTGCCAGCAGCAGCCGGACAGGGGGATTCGGAAACACCATATATTTT.

Comment on this clonotype: With a much larger clone just one base away, this may be a read error. The chain recombines TRBV29-1 with TRBJ2-6; D remains ambiguous. This CDR3 is 13 amino acids long. V was clipped by 8 bases and J by 0 bases, with 8 bases between them. CDR1 is SQVTM and CDR2 is ANQGSEA in the germline V gene. The CDR3 sequence: CSISHSGANVLTF. CDR3 bases: TGCAGCATTTCCCACTCTGGGGCCAACGTCCTGACTTTC.

This clonotype was seen ten or more times. V and J are TRBV19 and TRBJ1-2; weak D call: TRBD1 (5 bases). Trimming removed 9 bases at V and 1 base at J, with 18 bases between. CDR1 is LNHDA and CDR2 is SQIVND in the germline V gene (reference sequence). The CDR3 has 15 residues. CDR3 in DNA: TGTGCCAGGATCCCGTGGGGCAGGGATAACTATGGCTACACCTTC. Translation: CARIPWGRDNYGYTF.

This clonotype was seen only a few times. The chain couples TRBV5-1 to TRBJ2-5; a possible D gene is TRBD2 (7 bases). The CDR3 is 15 amino acids. Trimming shortened V by 4 bases and J by 5 bases, and 18 bases separated the two germline ends. Germline V gene lookup returns CDR1 SGHRS and CDR2 YFSETQ. The CDR3 region has the DNA TGCGCCAGCAGCCCCCAGCAAGGGGGGGTTGAGACCCAGTACTTC. Protein: CASSPQQGGVETQYF. The full variable domain, its missing parts supplied by reference TRBV5-1 and TRBJ2-5, is KAGVTQTPRYLIKTRGQQVTLSCSPISGHRSVSWYQQTPGQGLQFLFEYFSETQRNKGNFPGRFSGRQFSNSRSEMNVSTLELGDSALYLCASSPQQGGVETQYFGPGTRLLVL.

This clonotype was found many times. The chain recombines TRBV10-3 with TRBJ1-6; weak D call: TRBD1 (5 bases). CDR1 and CDR2 from the germline V gene are ENHRY and SYGVKD. V lost 3 bases and J 8 bases, leaving 17 bases between the germline ends. CDR3 length: 16 amino acids. The CDR3 region is CAISDTEGRVDSPLHF. CDR3 DNA: TGTGCCATCAGTGACACCGAGGGCAGGGTGGATTCACCCCTCCACTTT.

This chain connects TRBV18 to TRBJ2-1, with D unclear. CDR1 is KGHSH and CDR2 is LQKENI in the germline V gene. The CDR3 contains 13 residues. V was clipped by 3 bases and J by 7 bases, with 10 bases between them. The CDR3 here is CASSPPDGNEQFF. In DNA, the CDR3 is TGTGCCAGCTCACCGCCCGACGGGAATGAGCAGTTCTTC.

This clonotype was found many times. The V call is TRBV6-2 or TRBV6-3, the J call TRBJ1-1; TRBD1 aligns across 7 bases. Germline CDR1 MNHEY, CDR2 SVGEGT. The CDR3 runs 14 residues. Unmatched junction bases numbered 12, after V lost 3 bases and J lost 11 bases. The CDR3 here is CASSYYGQAPGAFF. The CDR3 nucleotides read TGTGCCAGCAGTTATTACGGACAGGCCCCAGGGGCTTTCTTT.

This chain links TRBV30 with TRBJ1-6; D is possibly TRBD1 (6 bases). The CDR3 sequence is 18 residues long. Germline CDR1 is GTSNPN and CDR2 is SVGIG (reference sequence). V was clipped by 0 bases and J by 0 bases, with 15 bases between them. CDR3 bases: TGTGCCTGGAGTGTATTCCGGGGGGGGCGCTCCTATAATTCACCCCTCCACTTT. It codes for CAWSVFRGGRSYNSPLHF.

This clonotype was observed many times. The CDR3 spells CASSLGRRNEQFF. The CDR3 nucleotides read TGTGCCAGCAGTTTAGGTCGACGCAATGAGCAGTTCTTC. This chain connects TRBV28 to TRBJ2-1; D is undetermined. V was cut by 2 bases and J by 6 bases, with 8 bases left in between. Germline assignment: CDR1 MDHEN and CDR2 SYDVKM. The CDR3 consists of 13 residues. Combining the CDR3 with reference TRBV28 and TRBJ2-1 gives the whole variable domain DVKVTQSSRYLVKRTGEKVFLECVQDMDHENMFWYRQDPGLGLRLIYFSYDVKMKEKGDIPEGYSVSREKKERFSLILESASTNQTSMYLCASSLGRRNEQFFGPGTRLTVL.

This clonotype has a handful of counts. J is TRBJ2-7 and V is TRBV5-4; 7 nucleotides agree with TRBD1. Germline V gene lookup returns CDR1 SGHNT and CDR2 YYREEE (reference sequence). Unmatched junction bases numbered 10, after V lost 4 bases and J lost 6 bases. The CDR3 runs to 14 residues. In DNA, the CDR3 is TGTGCCAGCAGCCGTCGGGACAGCACACTCGAGCAGTACTTC. This translates into CASSRRDSTLEQYF. The full variable domain, its missing parts supplied by reference TRBV5-4 and TRBJ2-7, is ETGVTQSPTHLIKTRGQQVTLRCSSQSGHNTVSWYQQALGQGPQFIFQYYREEENGRGNFPPRFSGLQFPNYSSELNVNALELDDSALYLCASSRRDSTLEQYFGPGTRLTVT.

This chain uses TRBV9 with TRBJ2-7; D tentatively reads TRBD1 or TRBD2 (5 bases each). This CDR3 has 15 amino acids. V was clipped by 3 bases and J by 6 bases, with 19 bases between them. Germline CDR1 reads SGDLS; CDR2 reads YYNGEE. This CDR3 reads CASSADEGRPAEQYF. CDR3 sequence (DNA): TGTGCCAGCAGCGCCGATGAGGGGCGGCCCGCCGAGCAGTACTTC.

This clonotype was observed at least ten times. V and J are TRBV7-2 and TRBJ1-5; no clear D. The germline V and J ends were trimmed by 0 bases and 4 bases, with 7 bases remaining between them. The CDR3 consists of 14 residues. Germline-derived CDR1 and CDR2 are SGHTA and FQGNSA. This chain's CDR3 is CASSLALQNQPQHF. The CDR3 region has the DNA TGTGCCAGCAGCTTAGCGCTACAGAATCAGCCCCAGCATTTT.

This clonotype was seen repeatedly, ten times or more. The rearrangement links TRBV6-2 or TRBV6-3 to TRBJ2-1; either TRBD1 or TRBD2 may fit D (6 bases each). V was shortened by 6 bases and J by 4 bases, with 16 bases between the two germline ends. The CDR3 sequence is 15 residues long. Germline assignment: CDR1 MNHEY and CDR2 SVGEGT. The CDR3 loop is CASRTLGGPYNEQFF. The CDR3 DNA is TGTGCCAGCAGGACCTTGGGGGGCCCATACAATGAGCAGTTCTTC.